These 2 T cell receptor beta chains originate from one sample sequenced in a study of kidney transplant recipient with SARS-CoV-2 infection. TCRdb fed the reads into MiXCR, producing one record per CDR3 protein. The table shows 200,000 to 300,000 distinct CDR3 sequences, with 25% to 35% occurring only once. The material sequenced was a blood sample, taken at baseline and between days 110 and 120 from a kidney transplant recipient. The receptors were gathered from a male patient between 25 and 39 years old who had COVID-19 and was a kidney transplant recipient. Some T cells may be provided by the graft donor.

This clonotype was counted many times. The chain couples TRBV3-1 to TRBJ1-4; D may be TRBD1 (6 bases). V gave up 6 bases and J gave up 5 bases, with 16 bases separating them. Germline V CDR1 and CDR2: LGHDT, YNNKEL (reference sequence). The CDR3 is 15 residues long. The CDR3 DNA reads TGTGCCAGCAGGCGGCGAGGGGGGTCAAATGAAAAACTGTTTTTT. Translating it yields CASRRRGGSNEKLFF.

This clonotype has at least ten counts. CDR3 bases: TGTGCCAGCAGTTCCGGGTTGGGGGGGGCCAACGTCCTGACTTTC. Protein product: CASSSGLGGANVLTF. This chain uses TRBV28 with TRBJ2-6; D is undetermined. Germline V gene data show CDR1 as MDHEN and CDR2 as SYDVKM. V was pared by 4 bases and J by 4 bases, with 11 bases between. The CDR3 loop spans 15 amino acids. Variable domain in full (rest from reference TRBV28 and TRBJ2-6): DVKVTQSSRYLVKRTGEKVFLECVQDMDHENMFWYRQDPGLGLRLIYFSYDVKMKEKGDIPEGYSVSREKKERFSLILESASTNQTSMYLCASSSGLGGANVLTFGAGSRLTVL.